This T cell receptor (beta chain) derives from a study of T cell repertoires in cytomegalovirus infection. Study outcomes and limitations: The study found HLA-C-restricted CMV-specific TCR beta clonotypes dominating the ex vivo response.

The CDR3 is 14 amino acids. CDR1 and CDR2 (germline): SGHDT, YYEEEE. TCRdb recomputed calls from the reads with MiXCR, one row per CDR3 protein. This table holds 200,000 to 250,000 distinct CDR3 sequences, roughly two fifths found once. Comments on this clonotype: Its antigen is undetermined. Mismatch with germline at one junction end may stem from a read error.

This specimen consisted of CD8+ T cells from cultured PBMCs, obtained from culture after CMV antigen stimulation. This sequence joins TRBV5-6 and TRBJ2-1, with TRBD2 identical over 7 bases. This sequence originates from a human donor in good health (CMV status not recorded). Some clones in this sample may be carry-over from other donors' samples. The CDR3: CASTLGLQYNEQFF. DNA of the CDR3: TGTGCCAGCACCTTGGGACTACAATACAATGAGCAGTTCTTC.